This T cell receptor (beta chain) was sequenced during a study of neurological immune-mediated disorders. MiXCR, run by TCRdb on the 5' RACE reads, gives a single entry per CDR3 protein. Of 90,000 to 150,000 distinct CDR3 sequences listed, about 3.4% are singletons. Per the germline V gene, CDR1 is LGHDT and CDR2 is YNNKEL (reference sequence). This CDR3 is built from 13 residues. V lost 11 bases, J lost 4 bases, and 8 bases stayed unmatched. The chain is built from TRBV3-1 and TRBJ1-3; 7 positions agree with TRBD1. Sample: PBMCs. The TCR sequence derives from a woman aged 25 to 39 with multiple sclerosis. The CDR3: CAVQGTGGNTIYF. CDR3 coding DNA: TGTGCCGTACAGGGGACTGGAGGAAACACCATATATTTT. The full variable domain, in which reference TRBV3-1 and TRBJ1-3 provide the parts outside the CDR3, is DTAVSQTPKYLVTQMGNDKSIKCEQNLGHDTMYWYKQDSKKFLKIMFSYNNKELIINETVPNRFSPKSPDKAHLNLHINSLELGDSAVYFCAVQGTGGNTIYFGEGSWLTVV.